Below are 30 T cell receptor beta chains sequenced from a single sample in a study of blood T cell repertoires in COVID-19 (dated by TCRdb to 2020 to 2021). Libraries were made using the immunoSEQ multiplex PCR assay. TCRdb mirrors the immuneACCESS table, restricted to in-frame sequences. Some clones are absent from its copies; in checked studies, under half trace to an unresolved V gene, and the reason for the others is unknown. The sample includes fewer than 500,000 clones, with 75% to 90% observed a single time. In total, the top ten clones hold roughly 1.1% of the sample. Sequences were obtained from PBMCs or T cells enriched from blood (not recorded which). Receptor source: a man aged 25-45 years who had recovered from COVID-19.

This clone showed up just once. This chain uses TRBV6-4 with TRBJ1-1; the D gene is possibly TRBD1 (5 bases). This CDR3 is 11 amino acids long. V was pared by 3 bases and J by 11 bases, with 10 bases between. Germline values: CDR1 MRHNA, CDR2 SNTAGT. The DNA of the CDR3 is TGTGCCAGCAGTGAGGGGGGGAATGCTTTCTTT. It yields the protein CASSEGGNAFF.

DNA of the CDR3: TGTGCTAGTGGAACTGGACAGGGGGCGGGTGATGAGCAGTTCTTC. Amino acids: CASGTGQGAGDEQFF. The genes are TRBV12-5 and TRBJ2-1; 11 nucleotides match TRBD1. From germline, CDR1 is LGHNT and CDR2 FRNRAP. CDR3 size: 15 residues. Trimming at V came to 6 bases and at J to 8 bases, leaving 9 bases not matched to a gene.

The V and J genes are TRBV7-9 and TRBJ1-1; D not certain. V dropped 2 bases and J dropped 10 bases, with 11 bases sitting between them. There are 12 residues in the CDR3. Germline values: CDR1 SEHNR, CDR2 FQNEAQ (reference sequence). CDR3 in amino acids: CASSLSWATAFF. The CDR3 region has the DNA TGTGCCAGCAGCTTAAGTTGGGCGACAGCTTTCTTT.

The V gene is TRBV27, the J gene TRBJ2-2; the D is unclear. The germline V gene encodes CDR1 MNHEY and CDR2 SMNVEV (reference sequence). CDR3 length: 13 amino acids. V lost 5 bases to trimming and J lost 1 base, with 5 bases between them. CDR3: CASSAVNTGELFF. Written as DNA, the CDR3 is TGTGCCAGCAGTGCAGTGAACACCGGGGAGCTGTTTTTT.

Written as DNA, the CDR3 is TGCAGCGCCACGTGGGACAGGGGGCCCTCCTACGAGCAGTACTTC. Translated: CSATWDRGPSYEQYF. The chain recombines TRBV29-1 with TRBJ2-7; 12 nucleotides match TRBD1. There are 15 residues in the CDR3. Germline CDR1 SQVTM, CDR2 ANQGSEA. Trimming at V came to 7 bases and at J to 0 bases, leaving 7 bases not matched to a gene.

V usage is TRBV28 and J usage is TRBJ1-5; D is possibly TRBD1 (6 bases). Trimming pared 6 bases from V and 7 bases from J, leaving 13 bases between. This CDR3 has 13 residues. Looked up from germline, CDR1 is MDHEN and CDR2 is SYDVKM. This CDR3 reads CASSIQGRQPQHF. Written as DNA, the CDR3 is TGTGCCAGCAGCATACAGGGTAGGCAGCCCCAGCATTTT.

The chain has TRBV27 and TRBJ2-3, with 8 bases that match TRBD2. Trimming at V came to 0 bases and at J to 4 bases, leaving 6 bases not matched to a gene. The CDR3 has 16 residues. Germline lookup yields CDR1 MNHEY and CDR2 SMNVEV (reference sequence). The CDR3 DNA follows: TGTGCCAGCAGTTTATCGCGGGAGGAAGTTGCAGATACGCAGTATTTT. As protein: CASSLSREEVADTQYF.

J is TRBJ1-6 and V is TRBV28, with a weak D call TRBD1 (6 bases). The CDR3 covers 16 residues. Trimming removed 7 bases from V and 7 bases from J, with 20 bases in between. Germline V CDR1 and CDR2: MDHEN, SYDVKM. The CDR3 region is CASIKGDGVGNSPLHF. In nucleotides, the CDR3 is TGTGCCAGCATAAAGGGGGATGGGGTGGGAAATTCACCCCTCCACTTT.

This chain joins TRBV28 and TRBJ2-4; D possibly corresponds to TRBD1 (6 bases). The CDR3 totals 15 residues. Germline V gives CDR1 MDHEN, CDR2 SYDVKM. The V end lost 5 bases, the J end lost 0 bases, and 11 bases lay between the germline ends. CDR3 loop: CASSVGQLAKNIQYF. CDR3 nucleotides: TGTGCCAGCAGTGTTGGACAGCTAGCCAAAAACATTCAGTACTTC.

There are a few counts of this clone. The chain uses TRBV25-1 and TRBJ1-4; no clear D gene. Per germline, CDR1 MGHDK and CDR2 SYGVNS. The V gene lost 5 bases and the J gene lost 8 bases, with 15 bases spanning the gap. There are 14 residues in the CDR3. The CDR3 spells CASSPTGVKEKLFF. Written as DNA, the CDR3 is TGTGCCAGCAGTCCTACCGGAGTGAAAGAAAAACTGTTTTTT.

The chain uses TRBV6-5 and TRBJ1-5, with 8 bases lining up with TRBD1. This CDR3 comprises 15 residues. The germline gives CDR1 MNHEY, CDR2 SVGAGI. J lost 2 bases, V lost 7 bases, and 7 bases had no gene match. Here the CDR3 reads CASNPGGAGNQPQHF. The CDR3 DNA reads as TGTGCCAGCAACCCAGGGGGCGCGGGCAATCAGCCCCAGCATTTT.

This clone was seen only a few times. Written as DNA, the CDR3 is TGTGCCAGCAGCCAATACAGGGTTTACTATGGCTACACCTTC. It codes for CASSQYRVYYGYTF. V is TRBV3-1 (or the pseudogene TRBV3-2) and J is TRBJ1-2; D might be TRBD1 (6 bases). With 2 bases removed from V and 3 bases from J, the gap between germline ends came to 10 bases. This CDR3 is 14 amino acids long. CDR1 and CDR2 (germline): LGHDT, YNNKEL (reference sequence).

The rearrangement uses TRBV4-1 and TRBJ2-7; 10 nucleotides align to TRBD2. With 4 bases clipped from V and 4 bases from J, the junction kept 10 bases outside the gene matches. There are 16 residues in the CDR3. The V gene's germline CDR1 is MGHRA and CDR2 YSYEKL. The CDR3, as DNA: TGCGCCAGCAGCCCCGGCGGTAGCGGGAGGATATACGAGCAGTACTTC. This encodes CASSPGGSGRIYEQYF.

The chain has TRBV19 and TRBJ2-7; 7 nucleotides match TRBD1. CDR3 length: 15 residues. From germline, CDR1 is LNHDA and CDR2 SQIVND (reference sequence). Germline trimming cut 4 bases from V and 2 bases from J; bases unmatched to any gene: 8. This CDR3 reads CASSRNRGQTYEQYF. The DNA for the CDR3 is TGTGCCAGTAGTAGAAACAGGGGTCAAACCTACGAGCAGTACTTC.

The CDR3 reads CASSLNRGTEAFF. DNA for the CDR3: TGTGCCAGCAGCTTAAACAGGGGCACTGAAGCTTTCTTT. This chain uses TRBV7-2 with TRBJ1-1, with 7 positions matching TRBD1. Germline V gene sequence: CDR1 SGHTA, CDR2 FQGNSA. V lost 2 bases to trimming and J lost 4 bases; unmatched junction nucleotides: 1. The CDR3 sequence is 13 residues long.

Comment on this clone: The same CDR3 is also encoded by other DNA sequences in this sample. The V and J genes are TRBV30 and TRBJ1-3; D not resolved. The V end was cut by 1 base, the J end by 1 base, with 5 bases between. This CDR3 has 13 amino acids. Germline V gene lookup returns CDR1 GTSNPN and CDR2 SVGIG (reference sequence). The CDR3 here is CAWSGESGNTIYF. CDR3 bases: TGTGCCTGGAGTGGTGAGTCTGGAAACACCATATATTTT.

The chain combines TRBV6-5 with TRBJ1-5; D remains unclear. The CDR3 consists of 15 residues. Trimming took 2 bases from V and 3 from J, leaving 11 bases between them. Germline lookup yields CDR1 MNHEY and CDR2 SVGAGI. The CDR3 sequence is CASSYLHPTNQPQHF. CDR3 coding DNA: TGTGCCAGCAGTTACCTTCACCCTACCAATCAGCCCCAGCATTTT.

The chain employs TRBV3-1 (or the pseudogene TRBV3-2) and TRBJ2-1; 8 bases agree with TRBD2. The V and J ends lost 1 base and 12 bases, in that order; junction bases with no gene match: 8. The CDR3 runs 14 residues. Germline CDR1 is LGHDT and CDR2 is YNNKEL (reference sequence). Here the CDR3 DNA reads TGTGCCAGCAGCCAAGCAAGCGGGAGCCCTAGGCAGTTCTTC. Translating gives CASSQASGSPRQFF.

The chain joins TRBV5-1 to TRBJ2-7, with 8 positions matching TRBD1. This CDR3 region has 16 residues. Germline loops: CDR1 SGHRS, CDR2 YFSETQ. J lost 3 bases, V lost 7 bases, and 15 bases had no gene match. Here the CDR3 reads CASRYNSGQGIYEQYF. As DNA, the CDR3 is TGCGCCAGCCGCTATAACTCAGGACAGGGCATCTACGAGCAGTACTTC. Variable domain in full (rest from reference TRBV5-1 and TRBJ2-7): KAGVTQTPRYLIKTRGQQVTLSCSPISGHRSVSWYQQTPGQGLQFLFEYFSETQRNKGNFPGRFSGRQFSNSRSEMNVSTLELGDSALYLCASRYNSGQGIYEQYFGPGTRLTVT.

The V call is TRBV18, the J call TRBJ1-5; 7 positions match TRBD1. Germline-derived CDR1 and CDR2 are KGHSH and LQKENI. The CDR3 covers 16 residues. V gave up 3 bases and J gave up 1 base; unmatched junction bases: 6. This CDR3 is CASSPTGVLSNQPQHF. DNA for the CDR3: TGTGCCAGCTCACCCACAGGGGTTTTGAGCAATCAGCCCCAGCATTTT.

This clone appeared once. The CDR3 protein is CASSEEGDNSPLHF. The CDR3 coding sequence is TGTGCCAGCAGTGAAGAAGGAGATAATTCACCCCTCCACTTT. The gene calls are TRBV2 and TRBJ1-6, with D unresolved. Trimming pared 1 base from V and 5 bases from J, leaving 6 bases between. CDR1 SNHLY and CDR2 FYNNEI come from the germline V gene. This CDR3 has 14 residues.

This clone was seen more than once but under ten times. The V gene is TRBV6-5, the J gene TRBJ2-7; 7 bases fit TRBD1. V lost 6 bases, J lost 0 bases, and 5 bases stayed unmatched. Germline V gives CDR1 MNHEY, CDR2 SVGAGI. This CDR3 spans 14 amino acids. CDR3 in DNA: TGTGCCAGCAGCCGGGACAGAAGCTCCTACGAGCAGTACTTC. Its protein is CASSRDRSSYEQYF.

The chain's CDR3 is CASIPGGTNQPQHF. The DNA for the CDR3 is TGTGCCAGCATACCCGGGGGTACTAATCAGCCCCAGCATTTT. V and J are TRBV28 and TRBJ1-5; possible D gene TRBD1, 5 bases. Germline lookup yields CDR1 MDHEN and CDR2 SYDVKM. The V end lost 7 bases, the J end lost 4 bases, and 14 bases lay between the germline ends. This CDR3 comprises 14 residues. Drawing the rest from reference TRBV28 and TRBJ1-5, the complete variable domain is DVKVTQSSRYLVKRTGEKVFLECVQDMDHENMFWYRQDPGLGLRLIYFSYDVKMKEKGDIPEGYSVSREKKERFSLILESASTNQTSMYLCASIPGGTNQPQHFGDGTRLSIL.

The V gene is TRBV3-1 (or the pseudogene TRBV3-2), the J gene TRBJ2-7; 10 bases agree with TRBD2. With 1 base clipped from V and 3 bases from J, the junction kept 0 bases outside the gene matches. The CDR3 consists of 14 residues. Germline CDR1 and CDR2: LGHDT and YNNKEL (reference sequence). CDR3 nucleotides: TGTGCCAGCAGCCAAGCTAGCGGGAGCTACGAGCAGTACTTC. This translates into CASSQASGSYEQYF.

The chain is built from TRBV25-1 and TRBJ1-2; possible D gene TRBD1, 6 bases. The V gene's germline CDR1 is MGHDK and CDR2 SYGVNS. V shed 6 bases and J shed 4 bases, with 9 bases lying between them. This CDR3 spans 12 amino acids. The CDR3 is CASRGGAYGYTF. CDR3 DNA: TGTGCCAGCAGAGGGGGGGCCTATGGCTACACCTTC.

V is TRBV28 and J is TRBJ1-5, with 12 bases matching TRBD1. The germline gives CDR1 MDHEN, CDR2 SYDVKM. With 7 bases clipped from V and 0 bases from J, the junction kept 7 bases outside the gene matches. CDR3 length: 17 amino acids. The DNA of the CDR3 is TGTGCCAGCACTTGGGACAGGGGGCTGAGTAGCAATCAGCCCCAGCATTTT. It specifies CASTWDRGLSSNQPQHF.

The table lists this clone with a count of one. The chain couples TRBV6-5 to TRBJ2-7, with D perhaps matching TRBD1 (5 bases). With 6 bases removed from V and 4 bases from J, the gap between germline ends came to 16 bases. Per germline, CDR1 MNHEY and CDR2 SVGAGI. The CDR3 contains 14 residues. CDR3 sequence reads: CASSRQRGLYEQYF. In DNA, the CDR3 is TGTGCCAGCAGCCGACAGAGAGGTTTATACGAGCAGTACTTC.

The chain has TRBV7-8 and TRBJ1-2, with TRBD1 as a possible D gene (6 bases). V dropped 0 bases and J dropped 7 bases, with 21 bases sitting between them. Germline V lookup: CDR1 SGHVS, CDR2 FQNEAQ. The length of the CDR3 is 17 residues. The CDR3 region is CASSLAGGGLGGFGYTF. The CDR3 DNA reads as TGTGCCAGCAGCTTAGCGGGGGGGGGCCTCGGTGGCTTTGGCTACACCTTC.

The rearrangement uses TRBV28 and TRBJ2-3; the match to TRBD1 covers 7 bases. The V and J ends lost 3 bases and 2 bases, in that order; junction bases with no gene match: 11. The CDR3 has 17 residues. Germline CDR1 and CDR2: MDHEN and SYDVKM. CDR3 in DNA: TGTGCCAGCAGTTTCGAACCGGGACAGACAGACACAGATACGCAGTATTTT. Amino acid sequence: CASSFEPGQTDTDTQYF. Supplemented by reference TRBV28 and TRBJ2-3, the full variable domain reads DVKVTQSSRYLVKRTGEKVFLECVQDMDHENMFWYRQDPGLGLRLIYFSYDVKMKEKGDIPEGYSVSREKKERFSLILESASTNQTSMYLCASSFEPGQTDTDTQYFGPGTRLTVL.

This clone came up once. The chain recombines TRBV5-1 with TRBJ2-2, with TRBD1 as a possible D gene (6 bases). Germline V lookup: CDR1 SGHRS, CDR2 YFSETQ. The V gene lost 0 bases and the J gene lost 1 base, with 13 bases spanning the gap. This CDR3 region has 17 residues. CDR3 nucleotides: TGCGCCAGCAGCTTGGAAGGGCAGGGGCAGAACACCGGGGAGCTGTTTTTT. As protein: CASSLEGQGQNTGELFF.